This TCR beta chain was recovered during a study of CXCR3-negative and CXCR3-positive naive CD8 T cells. Regarding the study as a whole: Much lower diversity was found in memory CD8+ cells, while both naive subsets had comparably high diversity.

Carrying UMI labels, the TRB cDNA libraries were prepared through 5' RACE. One entry per CDR3 protein, without DNA, is what TCRdb gives after re-calling the 5' RACE reads. The sample table includes under 9,000 distinct CDR3 sequences. With respect to this clonotype: Its target is unknown.

This CDR3 is built from 14 residues. Germline CDR1 LNHDA, CDR2 SQIVND (reference sequence). Material: naive CXCR3- CD8+ T cells from blood. The subset is: CD45RO-CCR7+CD27+CD95- naive CD8+ T cells lacking CXCR3 (TNR3-). This receptor was identified in a human donor in good health. Some clones in this sample may be carry-over from other donors' samples. The chain couples TRBV19 to TRBJ2-5. CDR3 amino acids: CASSMAGHQETQYF.